This T cell receptor beta chain derives from a study of OX40 agonist ivuxolimab in advanced cancers. Across the whole study: Three partial responders included one hepatocellular carcinoma patient and two cutaneous melanoma patients. The study's findings and limits: Within 6 weeks, CD4+ and CD8+ blood T cells expanded clonally at 0.1 to 3.0 mg/kg.

Repertoires were generated with immunoSEQ multiplex PCR, while TCRdb's copy carries only in-frame clones and drops some. This repertoire shows some 66,000 clones, around 85% found once; its top ten account for 0.83%. CDR1 and CDR2 from the germline V gene are SGHVS and FNYEAQ. V lost 0 bases to trimming and J lost 8 bases, with 16 bases between them. The CDR3 totals 15 residues. As for this clone: What it binds is unknown.

The sample was CD4+ or CD8+ T cells sorted from blood, taken in a trial of the OX40 agonist ivuxolimab. This rearrangement joins TRBV7-6 to TRBJ1-2, with a weak D call TRBD1 (5 bases). This TCR came from an adult with an advanced solid tumor such as melanoma, head and neck, liver or kidney cancer. The CDR3 protein is CASSLAGGDLFGYTF. The DNA for the CDR3 is TGTGCCAGCAGCTTAGCGGGGGGGGACTTATTCGGCTACACCTTC.